Sequencing of this TCR beta chain was carried out in a study of OX40 agonist ivuxolimab in advanced cancers. Sequenced by immunoSEQ multiplex PCR; TCRdb stores in-frame clones only, minus some. Of approximately 70,000 clones in the sample, approximately 80% are singletons; the top ten hold about 1.1%. V shed 1 base and J 2 bases; nucleotides not matched to a gene: 5. The CDR3 extends over 17 amino acids. Germline V gene data show CDR1 as LNHNV and CDR2 as YYDKDF (reference sequence). The sample consisted of CD4+ or CD8+ T cells sorted from blood, taken in a trial of the OX40 agonist ivuxolimab. This sequence originates from an adult with an advanced solid tumor such as melanoma, head and neck, liver or kidney cancer. The chain uses TRBV15 and TRBJ1-5, with TRBD1 matching over 10 bases. The CDR3 bases are TGTGCCACCAGCAGAGGGGGACAGGGGATGGGCAATCAGCCCCAGCATTTT. Translated: CATSRGGQGMGNQPQHF.